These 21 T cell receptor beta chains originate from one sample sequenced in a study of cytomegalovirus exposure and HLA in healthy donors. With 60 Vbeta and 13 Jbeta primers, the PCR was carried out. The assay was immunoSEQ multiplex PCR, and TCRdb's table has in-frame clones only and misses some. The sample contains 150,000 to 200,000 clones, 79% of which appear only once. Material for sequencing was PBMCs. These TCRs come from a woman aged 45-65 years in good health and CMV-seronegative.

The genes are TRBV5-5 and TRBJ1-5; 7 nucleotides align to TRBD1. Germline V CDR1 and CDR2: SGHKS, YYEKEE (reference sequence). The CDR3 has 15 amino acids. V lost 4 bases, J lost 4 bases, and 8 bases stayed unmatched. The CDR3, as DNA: TGTGCCAGCAGCCCAATTGGGACAGCTAATCAGCCCCAGCATTTT. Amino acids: CASSPIGTANQPQHF.

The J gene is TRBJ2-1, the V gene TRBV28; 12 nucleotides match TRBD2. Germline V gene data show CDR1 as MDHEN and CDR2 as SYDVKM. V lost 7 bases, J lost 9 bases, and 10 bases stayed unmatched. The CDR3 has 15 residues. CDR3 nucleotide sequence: TGTGCCAGCAATCTAGCGGGAGGGCCAAGGGGTGAGCAGTTCTTC. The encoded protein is CASNLAGGPRGEQFF.

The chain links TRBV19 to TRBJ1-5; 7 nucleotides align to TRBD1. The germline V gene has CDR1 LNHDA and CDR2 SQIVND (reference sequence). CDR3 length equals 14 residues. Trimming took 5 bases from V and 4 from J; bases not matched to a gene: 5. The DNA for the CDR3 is TGTGCCAGTAGTCTTGGGACAGTTAATCAGCCCCAGCATTTT. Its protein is CASSLGTVNQPQHF.

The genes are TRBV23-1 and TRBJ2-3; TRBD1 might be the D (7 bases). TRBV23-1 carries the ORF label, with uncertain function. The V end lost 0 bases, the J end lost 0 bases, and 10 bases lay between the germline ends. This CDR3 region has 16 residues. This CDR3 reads CASSQSQGGSTDTQYF. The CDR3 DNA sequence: TGCGCCAGCAGTCAATCGCAGGGGGGAAGCACAGATACGCAGTATTTT.

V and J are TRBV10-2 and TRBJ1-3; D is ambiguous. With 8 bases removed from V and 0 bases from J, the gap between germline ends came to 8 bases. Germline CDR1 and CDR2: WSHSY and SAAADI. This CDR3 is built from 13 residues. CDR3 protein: CASSQSSGNTIYF. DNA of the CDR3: TGCGCCAGCTCACAGAGCTCTGGAAACACCATATATTTT.

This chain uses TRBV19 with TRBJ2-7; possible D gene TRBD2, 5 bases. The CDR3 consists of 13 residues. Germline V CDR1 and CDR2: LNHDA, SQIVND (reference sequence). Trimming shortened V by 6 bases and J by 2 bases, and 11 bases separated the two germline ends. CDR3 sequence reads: CASRTPGTYEQYF. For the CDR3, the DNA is TGTGCCAGTAGAACCCCGGGAACCTACGAGCAGTACTTC.

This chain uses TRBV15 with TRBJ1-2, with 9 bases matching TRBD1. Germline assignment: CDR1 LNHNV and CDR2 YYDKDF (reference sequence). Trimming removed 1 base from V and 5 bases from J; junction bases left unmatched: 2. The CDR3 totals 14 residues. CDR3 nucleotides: TGTGCCACCAGCAGAGGGGACAGGGATTATGGCTACACCTTC. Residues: CATSRGDRDYGYTF.

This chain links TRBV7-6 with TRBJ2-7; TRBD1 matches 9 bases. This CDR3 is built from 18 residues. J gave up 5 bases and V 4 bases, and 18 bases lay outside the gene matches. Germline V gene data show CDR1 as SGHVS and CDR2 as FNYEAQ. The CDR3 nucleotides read TGTGCCAGCAGCTCCCTAACGTCCGGGACAGGGATTTTCCACGAGCAGTACTTC. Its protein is CASSSLTSGTGIFHEQYF. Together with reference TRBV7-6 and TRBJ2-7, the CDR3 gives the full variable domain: GAGVSQSPRYKVTKRGQDVALRCDPISGHVSLYWYRQALGQGPEFLTYFNYEAQQDKSGLPNDRFSAERPEGSISTLTIQRTEQRDSAMYRCASSSLTSGTGIFHEQYFGPGTRLTVT.

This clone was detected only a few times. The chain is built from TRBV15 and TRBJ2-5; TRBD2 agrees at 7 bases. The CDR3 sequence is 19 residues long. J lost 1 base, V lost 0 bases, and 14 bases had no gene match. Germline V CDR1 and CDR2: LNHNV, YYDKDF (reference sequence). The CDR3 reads CATSRDLPSRWGGQETQYF. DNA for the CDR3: TGTGCCACCAGCAGAGATTTACCCTCCCGGTGGGGGGGCCAAGAGACCCAGTACTTC.

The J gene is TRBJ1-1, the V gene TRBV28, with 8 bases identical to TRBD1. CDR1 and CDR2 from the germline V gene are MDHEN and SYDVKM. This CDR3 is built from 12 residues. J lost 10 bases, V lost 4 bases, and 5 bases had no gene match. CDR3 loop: CASSSNRGVAFF. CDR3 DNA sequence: TGTGCCAGCAGTTCCAACAGGGGGGTAGCTTTCTTT.

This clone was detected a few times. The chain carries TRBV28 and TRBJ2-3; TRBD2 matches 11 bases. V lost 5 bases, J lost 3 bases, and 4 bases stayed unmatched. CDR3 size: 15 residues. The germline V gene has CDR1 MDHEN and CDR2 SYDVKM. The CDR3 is CASSQIAGGTDTQYF. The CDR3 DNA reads TGTGCCAGCAGTCAAATAGCGGGGGGGACAGATACGCAGTATTTT.

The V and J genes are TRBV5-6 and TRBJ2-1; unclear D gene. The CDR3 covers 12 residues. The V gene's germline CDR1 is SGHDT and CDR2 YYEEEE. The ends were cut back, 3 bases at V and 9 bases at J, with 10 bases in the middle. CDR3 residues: CASSWPEREQFF. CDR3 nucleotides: TGTGCCAGCAGCTGGCCCGAGCGTGAGCAGTTCTTC.

CDR3 protein: CASSLNEVTGELFF. The CDR3, as DNA: TGTGCCAGCAGTTTGAATGAGGTAACCGGGGAGCTGTTTTTT. The chain joins TRBV27 to TRBJ2-2; unclear D gene. V lost 3 bases and J 5 bases, leaving 10 bases between the germline ends. This CDR3 contains 14 residues. The germline V gene encodes CDR1 MNHEY and CDR2 SMNVEV (reference sequence).

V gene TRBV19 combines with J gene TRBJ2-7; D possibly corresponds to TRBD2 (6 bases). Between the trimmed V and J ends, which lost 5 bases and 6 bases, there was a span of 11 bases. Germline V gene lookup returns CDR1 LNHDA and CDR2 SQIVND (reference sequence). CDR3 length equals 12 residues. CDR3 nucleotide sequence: TGTGCCAGTAGTCAGAGGGGAGGCGAGCAGTACTTC. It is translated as CASSQRGGEQYF.

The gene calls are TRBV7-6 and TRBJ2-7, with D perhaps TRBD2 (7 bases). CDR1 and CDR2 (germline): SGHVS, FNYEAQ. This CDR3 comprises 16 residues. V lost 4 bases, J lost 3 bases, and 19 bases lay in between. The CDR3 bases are TGTGCCAGCAGCTATAATAGACAGGCGGGAGACTACGAGCAGTACTTC. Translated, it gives CASSYNRQAGDYEQYF.

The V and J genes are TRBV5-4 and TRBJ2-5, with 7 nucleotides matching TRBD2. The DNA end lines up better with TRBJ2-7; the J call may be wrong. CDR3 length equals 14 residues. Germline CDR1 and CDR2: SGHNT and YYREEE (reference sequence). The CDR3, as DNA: TGTGCCAGCAGCTTGATGGGGGAGGGGTACGAGCAGTACTTC. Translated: CASSLMGEGYEQYF.

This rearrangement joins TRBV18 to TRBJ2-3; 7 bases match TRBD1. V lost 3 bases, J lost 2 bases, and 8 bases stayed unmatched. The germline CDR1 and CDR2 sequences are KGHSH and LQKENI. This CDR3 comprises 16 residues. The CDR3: CASSPRQGSLTDTQYF. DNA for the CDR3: TGTGCCAGCTCACCCCGACAGGGAAGCCTCACAGATACGCAGTATTTT.

The CDR3 sequence is CASSRQGYYGYTF. For the CDR3, the DNA is TGCGCCAGCAGCCGACAGGGGTACTATGGCTACACCTTC. The chain couples TRBV4-3 to TRBJ1-2; TRBD1 matches 8 bases. V was pared by 4 bases and J by 3 bases, with 1 base of the junction left unmatched. Germline CDR1 is LGHNA and CDR2 is YSLEER. The CDR3 extends over 13 amino acids.

The CDR3 nucleotides are TGTGCCAGCAGTGAAGAGTCGGCGGTGAACACTGAAGCTTTCTTT. Its translation: CASSEESAVNTEAFF. This chain uses TRBV2 with TRBJ1-1, with D uncertain. The germline V gene encodes CDR1 SNHLY and CDR2 FYNNEI. The CDR3 covers 15 residues. V was shortened by 1 base and J by 0 bases, with 9 bases between the two germline ends.

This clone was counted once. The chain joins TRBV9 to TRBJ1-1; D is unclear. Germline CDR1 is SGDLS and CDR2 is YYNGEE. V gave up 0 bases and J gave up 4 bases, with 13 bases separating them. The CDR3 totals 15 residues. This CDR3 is CASSVVGVIGTEAFF. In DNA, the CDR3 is TGTGCCAGCAGCGTAGTCGGGGTAATAGGCACTGAAGCTTTCTTT. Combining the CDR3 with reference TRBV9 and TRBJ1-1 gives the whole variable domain DSGVTQTPKHLITATGQRVTLRCSPRSGDLSVYWYQQSLDQGLQFLIQYYNGEERAKGNILERFSAQQFPDLHSELNLSSLELGDSALYFCASSVVGVIGTEAFFGQGTRLTVV.

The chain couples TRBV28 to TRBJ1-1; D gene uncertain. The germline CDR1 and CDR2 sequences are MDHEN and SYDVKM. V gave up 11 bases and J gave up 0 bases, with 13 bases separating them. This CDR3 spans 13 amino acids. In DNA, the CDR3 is TGTGCCGGAGGCCCGGGAGTGAACACTGAAGCTTTCTTT. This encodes CAGGPGVNTEAFF.